The 27 T cell receptor beta chains in this list originate from one sample, sequenced in a study of T cell responses to AZD1222 COVID-19 vaccine. TCRdb's table, derived via immunoSEQ multiplex PCR, lists solely in-frame clones and lacks some. The repertoire has 130,000 to 150,000 clones, approximately 94% of them found once; the top ten carry 1.5% to 2%. Source: peripheral blood, taken on day 0 of AZD1222 vaccination. All receptors derive from an adult in good health.

For the CDR3, the DNA is TGTGCCAGCAGGTCCGACAGGGTTAGCAATCAGCCCCAGCATTTT. Protein: CASRSDRVSNQPQHF. The chain employs TRBV7-8 and TRBJ1-5; 7 bases line up with TRBD1. Germline trimming cut 6 bases from V and 0 bases from J; bases unmatched to any gene: 5. This CDR3 spans 15 amino acids. Germline V gene sequence: CDR1 SGHVS, CDR2 FQNEAQ.

The V gene is TRBV5-5, the J gene TRBJ1-5; 8 bases are shared with TRBD1. Per the germline V gene, CDR1 is SGHKS and CDR2 is YYEKEE (reference sequence). V lost 5 bases to trimming and J lost 0 bases; unmatched junction nucleotides: 10. This CDR3 region has 17 residues. The CDR3, as DNA: TGTGCCAGCAGTTCCGGACAGGGACGAAATAGCAATCAGCCCCAGCATTTT. Its protein product is CASSSGQGRNSNQPQHF.

The chain recombines TRBV20-1 with TRBJ2-7, with TRBD1 matching over 7 bases. Losses at the gene ends were 3 bases for V and 0 bases for J; bases not matched to a gene: 8. Germline CDR1 and CDR2: DFQATT and SNEGSKA (reference sequence). This CDR3 is 15 amino acids long. CDR3 in amino acids: CSASRRGTVSYEQYF. The CDR3 DNA reads TGCAGTGCTAGTCGCAGAGGGACAGTCTCCTACGAGCAGTACTTC.

This chain links TRBV5-1 with TRBJ1-3, with D possibly matching TRBD1 (6 bases). Germline CDR1 SGHRS, CDR2 YFSETQ. Trimming pared 0 bases from V and 8 bases from J, leaving 9 bases between. This CDR3 is 13 amino acids long. CDR3 nucleotide sequence: TGCGCCAGCAGCTTGGACAGGGTGGACACCATATATTTT. This gives the protein CASSLDRVDTIYF. Filled out from reference TRBV5-1 and TRBJ1-3, the complete variable domain reads KAGVTQTPRYLIKTRGQQVTLSCSPISGHRSVSWYQQTPGQGLQFLFEYFSETQRNKGNFPGRFSGRQFSNSRSEMNVSTLELGDSALYLCASSLDRVDTIYFGEGSWLTVV.

The V gene is TRBV18, the J gene TRBJ2-2; unclear D gene. Trimming removed 0 bases from V and 0 bases from J, with 8 bases in between. The CDR3 contains 16 residues. Per the germline V gene, CDR1 is KGHSH and CDR2 is LQKENI. The CDR3 DNA reads TGTGCCAGCTCACCACCAGGTGGGGCGAACACCGGGGAGCTGTTTTTT. Amino acid sequence: CASSPPGGANTGELFF.

This chain uses TRBV6-5 with TRBJ1-1; 7 bases align to TRBD1. The trim removed 7 bases at V and 1 base at J, leaving 6 bases unmatched. CDR3 length: 14 amino acids. Germline CDR1 MNHEY, CDR2 SVGAGI. The CDR3 spells CASTPGGANTEAFF. The DNA of the CDR3 is TGTGCCAGCACCCCAGGGGGGGCGAACACTGAAGCTTTCTTT.

J is TRBJ1-1 and V is TRBV9; maybe TRBD1 (5 bases). Trimming shortened V by 4 bases and J by 4 bases, and 11 bases separated the two germline ends. The length of the CDR3 is 13 residues. The germline V gene has CDR1 SGDLS and CDR2 YYNGEE. CDR3 amino acids: CASSPDGATEAFF. The CDR3 bases are TGTGCCAGCAGCCCCGACGGGGCCACTGAAGCTTTCTTT.

The chain uses TRBV2 and TRBJ2-7; the match to TRBD1 covers 8 bases. From germline, CDR1 is SNHLY and CDR2 FYNNEI. V trimming: 6 bases; J trimming: 4 bases; junction bases outside the gene matches: 8. The CDR3 is 14 residues long. The CDR3 loop is CASREDRAGYEQYF. The CDR3 DNA follows: TGTGCCAGCAGGGAGGACAGGGCGGGTTACGAGCAGTACTTC. The whole variable domain, filled in from reference TRBV2 and TRBJ2-7, reads EPEVTQTPSHQVTQMGQEVILRCVPISNHLYFYWYRQILGQKVEFLVSFYNNEISEKSEIFDDQFSVERPDGSNFTLKIRSTKLEDSAMYFCASREDRAGYEQYFGPGTRLTVT.

The chain employs TRBV10-2 and TRBJ2-1; D is perhaps TRBD1 (5 bases). The CDR3 totals 14 residues. Germline values: CDR1 WSHSY, CDR2 SAAADI. V shed 6 bases and J shed 5 bases, with 14 bases lying between them. The CDR3 sequence is CASRVRGPNNEQFF. Written as DNA, the CDR3 is TGCGCCAGCAGGGTTAGGGGTCCTAACAATGAGCAGTTCTTC.

The rearrangement joins TRBV12-3 or TRBV12-4 to TRBJ1-4; D gene uncertain. Trimming took off 6 bases at V and 0 bases at J, with 5 bases between the two ends. The CDR3 extends over 13 amino acids. CDR3 region: CASRLATNEKLFF. The CDR3 DNA is TGTGCCAGCAGATTGGCAACTAATGAAAAACTGTTTTTT.

Regarding this clone: Germline is not matched at one junction end, which may reflect a read error. The V call is TRBV7-9, the J call TRBJ1-2; possibly TRBD1 for D (5 bases). This CDR3 contains 8 residues. Germline assignment: CDR1 SEHNR and CDR2 FQNEAQ (reference sequence). This chain's CDR3 is CAGTKGDF. CDR3 DNA sequence: TGTGCCGGGACTAAGGGTGACTTC.

The V call is TRBV14, the J call TRBJ2-7; D could derive from TRBD1 or TRBD2 (5 bases each). The CDR3 runs to 16 residues. Germline V CDR1 and CDR2: SGHDN, FVKESK. V lost 4 bases to trimming and J lost 0 bases, with 16 bases between them. CDR3 DNA: TGTGCCAGCAGCCCCGTCGGCTCGGGGCTCTCCTACGAGCAGTACTTC. This gives the protein CASSPVGSGLSYEQYF.

This clone has only one observation. The gene calls are TRBV10-1 and TRBJ2-1; 8 positions agree with TRBD2. Germline V gives CDR1 WNHNN, CDR2 SYGVQD (reference sequence). The CDR3 consists of 18 residues. V lost 5 bases, J lost 0 bases, and 12 bases stayed unmatched. This CDR3 reads CASSPGPVAGSSYNEQFF. The CDR3 DNA is TGCGCCAGCAGTCCCGGCCCTGTAGCGGGGAGCTCCTACAATGAGCAGTTCTTC.

This clone is a singleton in its sample. The gene calls are TRBV2 and TRBJ1-4; D is undetermined. Trimming pared 6 bases from V and 0 bases from J, leaving 14 bases between. This CDR3 is 16 amino acids long. Germline V lookup: CDR1 SNHLY, CDR2 FYNNEI. The CDR3 nucleotides are TGTGCCAGCAGGCCACACTTCGGGGCAACTAATGAAAAACTGTTTTTT. It translates to CASRPHFGATNEKLFF.

The chain links TRBV4-2 to TRBJ1-2; D uncertain. The CDR3 is made up of 15 amino acids. V dropped 0 bases and J dropped 2 bases, with 10 bases sitting between them. Per the germline V gene, CDR1 is LGHNA and CDR2 is YNFKEQ. CDR3 nucleotide sequence: TGTGCCAGCAGCCAAGATTGGGAAAGGAACTATGGCTACACCTTC. Translating it yields CASSQDWERNYGYTF.

The V and J genes are TRBV5-5 and TRBJ2-7, with 8 positions matching TRBD1. Germline CDR1 reads SGHKS; CDR2 reads YYEKEE (reference sequence). V was pared by 4 bases and J by 0 bases, with 6 bases of the junction left unmatched. CDR3 length equals 15 residues. The CDR3 DNA reads as TGTGCCAGCAGCAGGGGACAGGCGAGCTCCTACGAGCAGTACTTC. Residues: CASSRGQASSYEQYF.

This CDR3 is CASSPQRGLTTEAFF. CDR3 coding DNA: TGTGCCAGCTCACCACAACGGGGGTTAACCACTGAAGCTTTCTTT. The chain is built from TRBV18 and TRBJ1-1; TRBD1 might be the D (5 bases). V was trimmed by 1 base and J by 4 bases, leaving 13 bases between them. Germline CDR1 reads KGHSH; CDR2 reads LQKENI. The CDR3 sequence is 15 residues long.

The genes are TRBV5-8 and TRBJ1-5; D is unresolved. The V end lost 1 base, the J end lost 1 base, and 6 bases lay between the germline ends. CDR1 SGHTS and CDR2 YDEGEE come from the germline V gene. CDR3 size: 14 residues. The DNA of the CDR3 is TGTGCCAGCAGCTTGAGTTCAAGCAATCAGCCCCAGCATTTT. It specifies CASSLSSSNQPQHF.

This clone has a single count. This chain connects TRBV3-1 (or the pseudogene TRBV3-2) to TRBJ1-2, with 9 bases fitting TRBD1. V lost 4 bases, J lost 3 bases, and 9 bases stayed unmatched. Germline V CDR1 and CDR2: LGHDT, YNNKEL (reference sequence). The CDR3 loop spans 16 amino acids. The CDR3 reads CASSRLGDREDYGYTF. In DNA form, the CDR3 reads TGTGCCAGCAGCCGACTCGGGGACAGGGAAGACTATGGCTACACCTTC.

The chain is built from TRBV27 and TRBJ1-2; D is possibly TRBD1 (5 bases). The CDR3 length is 15 residues. The V and J ends lost 0 bases and 5 bases respectively, with 13 bases between them. Germline V gene lookup returns CDR1 MNHEY and CDR2 SMNVEV (reference sequence). The CDR3 protein is CASSLSSPGTYGYTF. The CDR3 DNA follows: TGTGCCAGCAGTTTATCGAGTCCAGGGACTTATGGCTACACCTTC.

The chain uses TRBV4-1 and TRBJ1-3; no clear D. Germline V lookup: CDR1 MGHRA, CDR2 YSYEKL. This CDR3 is 13 amino acids long. The V gene lost 3 bases and the J gene lost 2 bases, with 5 bases spanning the gap. The CDR3 coding sequence is TGCGCCAGCAGCCAGGGTGCTGGAAACACCATATATTTT. This translates into CASSQGAGNTIYF.

The chain combines TRBV11-2 with TRBJ2-5; unclear D gene. The V end lost 4 bases, the J end lost 5 bases, and 5 bases lay between the germline ends. This CDR3 contains 11 residues. Germline loops: CDR1 SGHAT, CDR2 FQNNGV. Written as DNA, the CDR3 is TGTGCCAGCAGCTCTATGGAGACCCAGTACTTC. Protein product: CASSSMETQYF.

The V gene is TRBV24-1, the J gene TRBJ2-2, with D perhaps matching TRBD2 (5 bases). The CDR3 consists of 16 residues. V was shortened by 4 bases and J by 7 bases, with 18 bases between the two germline ends. CDR1 is KGHDR and CDR2 is SFDVKD in the germline V gene. DNA of the CDR3: TGTGCCACCAGTGACCCTCGAGCGGTCGGGCACGGGGAGCTGTTTTTT. It codes for CATSDPRAVGHGELFF.

This clone was recorded once. The V call is TRBV6-5, the J call TRBJ1-2, with D unclear. The V and J ends lost 1 base and 6 bases respectively, with 15 bases between them. The CDR3 spans 15 residues. Germline CDR1 is MNHEY and CDR2 is SVGAGI. In DNA, the CDR3 is TGTGCCAGCAGTTACTTGGCTTGGGGAGGCCATGGCTACACCTTC. It encodes CASSYLAWGGHGYTF.

The chain has TRBV28 and TRBJ1-4; 9 nucleotides align to TRBD1. Per the germline V gene, CDR1 is MDHEN and CDR2 is SYDVKM. Germline trimming cut 8 bases from V and 7 bases from J; bases unmatched to any gene: 5. CDR3 size: 13 residues. CDR3 sequence: CASRDREGEKLFF. DNA for the CDR3: TGTGCCAGCCGGGACAGGGAGGGTGAAAAACTGTTTTTT.

The chain carries TRBV5-6 and TRBJ1-2; 10 bases agree with TRBD1. Germline V gene lookup returns CDR1 SGHDT and CDR2 YYEEEE. The CDR3 sequence is 15 residues long. J lost 3 bases, V lost 3 bases, and 5 bases had no gene match. The CDR3 spells CASSYRTGGYYGYTF. CDR3 DNA sequence: TGTGCCAGCAGCTATAGGACAGGGGGATACTATGGCTACACCTTC.

The chain uses TRBV7-3 and TRBJ1-2; 9 bases map to TRBD1. CDR3 length equals 16 residues. With 4 bases clipped from V and 6 bases from J, the junction kept 12 bases outside the gene matches. The germline CDR1 and CDR2 sequences are SGHTA and FQGTGA. The CDR3, as DNA: TGTGCCAGCAGCTCCGCACCGGGACAGGGCCCACATGGCTACACCTTC. Translating it yields CASSSAPGQGPHGYTF.